The TCR beta chain under discussion was sequenced for a study of sequential checkpoint blockade in melanoma. Sample treatment: randomized to nivolumab then ipilimumab (arm A) or the reverse (arm B). Clones were sequenced by immunoSEQ multiplex PCR, and TCRdb holds only the in-frame ones, with some missing. The sample records about 20,000 clones, 82% being singletons. Germline assignment: CDR1 LNHDA and CDR2 SQIVND (reference sequence). V was clipped by 4 bases and J by 4 bases; unmatched bases: 3. The CDR3 is 13 residues long. This clonotype originated in a human donor with melanoma. Sequences were derived from CD8+ T cells sorted from blood (inferred from file names), sampled from a patient given nivolumab and ipilimumab in sequence. The J gene is TRBJ1-1, the V gene TRBV19; 7 nucleotides match TRBD1. The CDR3 DNA reads as TGTGCCAGTAGTACACAGGGGCCCACTGAAGCTTTCTTT. It encodes CASSTQGPTEAFF.